The 29 T cell receptor beta chains listed next were all sequenced from one sample in a study of cytomegalovirus exposure and HLA in healthy donors. Primers included in the PCR were 60 Vbeta and 13 Jbeta primers. Sequencing was performed with immunoSEQ multiplex PCR; in TCRdb, only in-frame clones are kept and a portion is missing. The profile covers 200,000 to 300,000 clones, with more than 75% appearing a single time and more than 5% taken by the ten largest. The sample comprised PBMCs. The receptors stem from a woman aged 40 to 50 in good health and CMV-seropositive.

Worth noting for this clone: Within the sample, other DNA sequences also encode this same CDR3. The chain couples TRBV25-1 to TRBJ1-2, with D unclear. The CDR3 runs 13 residues. Germline V gene lookup returns CDR1 MGHDK and CDR2 SYGVNS. The germline V and J ends were trimmed by 6 bases and 3 bases, with 11 bases remaining between them. CDR3 in amino acids: CASSRGRDYGYTF. In nucleotides, the CDR3 is TGTGCCAGCAGCCGTGGTCGCGACTATGGCTACACCTTC.

The chain's CDR3 is CASSKRAHYRALYNYEQYF. CDR3 coding DNA: TGTGCCAGCAGCAAAAGGGCTCATTACAGGGCCCTTTACAACTACGAGCAGTACTTC. The chain couples TRBV21-1 to TRBJ2-7; the DNA was not compared with TRBD1, the D call given in the table. TRBV21-1 is a recognized pseudogene. The CDR3 covers 19 residues.

The gene calls are TRBV6-7 and TRBJ2-7, with D possibly being TRBD2 (5 bases). TRBV6-7 is an ORF for which the function is uncertain. This CDR3 region has 12 residues. V shed 7 bases and J shed 1 base, with 8 bases lying between them. CDR3: CASNEGSYEQYF. The DNA of the CDR3 is TGTGCCAGCAACGAGGGTTCCTACGAGCAGTACTTC.

This chain connects TRBV6-1 to TRBJ2-1, with a possible D match to TRBD2 (5 bases). Germline V CDR1 and CDR2: MNHNS, SASEGT. Trimming took off 2 bases at V and 5 bases at J, with 13 bases between the two ends. The CDR3 extends over 15 amino acids. CDR3 region: CASSELALAHNEQFF. CDR3 bases: TGTGCCAGCAGTGAACTAGCCCTTGCCCACAATGAGCAGTTCTTC.

This chain uses TRBV11-2 with TRBJ2-6, with 8 bases identical to TRBD1. This CDR3 comprises 17 residues. Germline assignment: CDR1 SGHAT and CDR2 FQNNGV. V shed 5 bases, J shed 0 bases, and the junction held 6 bases outside the gene matches. The CDR3 nucleotides are TGTGCCAGCAGCCGGGACAGGCTCCTCTCTGGGGCCAACGTCCTGACTTTC. The encoded protein is CASSRDRLLSGANVLTF.

This sequence joins TRBV28 and TRBJ1-5; TRBD1 matches at 7 bases. The CDR3 has 14 amino acids. Unmatched junction bases numbered 8, after V lost 7 bases and J lost 5 bases. Per germline, CDR1 MDHEN and CDR2 SYDVKM. For the CDR3, the DNA is TGTGCCAGCACTTTTGGAGGGGGCGATCAGCCCCAGCATTTT. This sequence encodes CASTFGGGDQPQHF. Combining the CDR3 with reference TRBV28 and TRBJ1-5 gives the whole variable domain DVKVTQSSRYLVKRTGEKVFLECVQDMDHENMFWYRQDPGLGLRLIYFSYDVKMKEKGDIPEGYSVSREKKERFSLILESASTNQTSMYLCASTFGGGDQPQHFGDGTRLSIL.

This clone was seen more than once but under ten times. The V gene is TRBV11-3, the J gene TRBJ1-5, with 7 bases identical to TRBD1. V was clipped by 5 bases and J by 4 bases; unmatched bases: 2. Germline values: CDR1 SGHNT, CDR2 YENEEA. This CDR3 has 13 residues. CDR3 nucleotides: TGTGCCAGCAGCATGACAGGGAATCAGCCCCAGCATTTT. This translates into CASSMTGNQPQHF.

The chain employs TRBV30 and TRBJ1-6; no definite D call. CDR1 is GTSNPN and CDR2 is SVGIG in the germline V gene (reference sequence). The CDR3 totals 14 residues. V was clipped by 4 bases and J by 4 bases, with 11 bases between them. In DNA form, the CDR3 reads TGTGCCTGGATGGCAAGGAGGTATAATTCACCCCTCCACTTT. It codes for CAWMARRYNSPLHF.

The chain carries TRBV6-5 and TRBJ2-1, with TRBD1 identical over 12 bases. Germline loops: CDR1 MNHEY, CDR2 SVGAGI. There are 16 residues in the CDR3. V dropped 2 bases and J dropped 8; count of bases not matched to a gene: 7. The CDR3 region has the DNA TGTGCCAGCAGTTACGCCCCGGGACAGGGGGCCCATGAGCAGTTCTTC. Translating gives CASSYAPGQGAHEQFF.

The chain combines TRBV5-1 with TRBJ1-4; 7 positions agree with TRBD1. CDR1 and CDR2 from the germline V gene are SGHRS and YFSETQ. This CDR3 spans 15 amino acids. Unmatched junction bases numbered 8, after V lost 1 base and J lost 8 bases. This chain's CDR3 is CASSLTNDRAEKLFF. In nucleotides, the CDR3 is TGCGCCAGCAGCTTGACGAATGACAGGGCAGAAAAACTGTTTTTT.

A single count supports this clone. The rearrangement joins TRBV5-1 to TRBJ2-2, with D maybe TRBD1 (5 bases). Per the germline V gene, CDR1 is SGHRS and CDR2 is YFSETQ. Trimming took off 0 bases at V and 7 bases at J, with 10 bases between the two ends. The CDR3 loop spans 14 amino acids. The CDR3 here is CASSLETAYGELFF. The CDR3, as DNA: TGCGCCAGCAGCTTGGAGACAGCCTACGGGGAGCTGTTTTTT.

The rearrangement joins TRBV7-9 to TRBJ2-5, with TRBD1 identical over 9 bases. This CDR3 has 15 amino acids. Germline loops: CDR1 SEHNR, CDR2 FQNEAQ (reference sequence). J was trimmed by 4 bases and V by 5 bases; bases with no gene match: 8. CDR3: CASSPRDRVPETQYF. In DNA, the CDR3 is TGTGCCAGCAGCCCGAGGGACAGGGTCCCAGAGACCCAGTACTTC.

The chain couples TRBV15 to TRBJ2-7; maybe TRBD1 (6 bases). CDR1 LNHNV and CDR2 YYDKDF come from the germline V gene (reference sequence). The ends were cut back, 1 base at V and 4 bases at J, with 11 bases in the middle. This CDR3 spans 14 amino acids. CDR3 region: CATSRVKQGYEQYF. The CDR3 DNA follows: TGTGCCACCAGCAGAGTCAAACAGGGATACGAGCAGTACTTC. The full variable domain, its missing parts supplied by reference TRBV15 and TRBJ2-7, is DAMVIQNPRYQVTQFGKPVTLSCSQTLNHNVMYWYQQKSSQAPKLLFHYYDKDFNNEADTPDNFQSRRPNTSFCFLDIRSPGLGDTAMYLCATSRVKQGYEQYFGPGTRLTVT.

This chain links TRBV7-2 with TRBJ1-1; TRBD1 might be the D (6 bases). CDR1 and CDR2 (germline): SGHTA, FQGNSA. Trimming pared 4 bases from V and 11 bases from J, leaving 20 bases between. The CDR3 contains 14 residues. CDR3 DNA: TGTGCCAGCAGCTCTCTAGCCTCAGGGGTCAGGGCTTTCTTT. This encodes CASSSLASGVRAFF.

The chain carries TRBV4-2 and TRBJ1-2, with 7 bases identical to TRBD1. Germline V gene sequence: CDR1 LGHNA, CDR2 YNFKEQ. The junction had 7 bases not matched to a gene; V was cut back by 1 base and J by 2 bases. The CDR3 is made up of 16 amino acids. The CDR3 DNA reads TGTGCCAGCAGCCAAGTCTCTGACAGGGCGAACTATGGCTACACCTTC. Translating gives CASSQVSDRANYGYTF.

The CDR3 nucleotides are TGTGCCATCAAGGGACAGGGTTCGGAGACCCAGTACTTC. Translated, it gives CAIKGQGSETQYF. This sequence joins TRBV10-3 and TRBJ2-5; 9 nucleotides match TRBD1. Trimming removed 7 bases from V and 5 bases from J; junction bases left unmatched: 5. Germline assignment: CDR1 ENHRY and CDR2 SYGVKD. The CDR3 is 13 amino acids.

This clone has a single count. The chain recombines TRBV6-5 with TRBJ2-2; maybe TRBD1 (6 bases). CDR3 length equals 15 residues. V lost 5 bases to trimming and J lost 5 bases, with 15 bases between them. Per the germline V gene, CDR1 is MNHEY and CDR2 is SVGAGI. The CDR3 loop reads CASSPYRAGTGELFF. CDR3 sequence (DNA): TGTGCCAGCAGTCCTTACAGGGCCGGAACCGGGGAGCTGTTTTTT.

The V gene is TRBV5-6, the J gene TRBJ1-5, with a tentative D call TRBD1 (5 bases). The CDR3 extends over 14 amino acids. Germline CDR1 and CDR2: SGHDT and YYEEEE. V lost 4 bases to trimming and J lost 3 bases, with 11 bases between them. DNA for the CDR3: TGTGCCAGCAGCCGGTGGGGGGTCAATCAGCCCCAGCATTTT. It codes for CASSRWGVNQPQHF.

The rearrangement links TRBV27 to TRBJ1-2; 8 bases are shared with TRBD1. The CDR3 length is 14 residues. J gave up 8 bases and V 5 bases, and 10 bases lay outside the gene matches. The germline CDR1 and CDR2 sequences are MNHEY and SMNVEV (reference sequence). CDR3 sequence (DNA): TGTGCCAGCAGTCCGGTTGGACAGGGAGTGGGCTACACCTTC. Protein product: CASSPVGQGVGYTF.

The chain combines TRBV5-1 with TRBJ2-5; 8 bases match TRBD1. Near its end, the DNA agrees better with TRBJ2-7, so the J call may be wrong. CDR3 size: 15 residues. Germline V gene lookup returns CDR1 SGHRS and CDR2 YFSETQ. CDR3: CASSGQGNDFSEQYF. Here the CDR3 DNA reads TGCGCCAGCAGTGGACAGGGTAACGATTTTTCCGAGCAGTACTTC.

This chain uses TRBV10-3 with TRBJ2-3, with a tentative D call TRBD2 (6 bases). Trimming cost V 5 bases and J 6 bases, with 12 bases left between them. Germline CDR1 reads ENHRY; CDR2 reads SYGVKD. The CDR3 totals 13 residues. This CDR3 is CAISRDFRDTQYF. The CDR3, as DNA: TGTGCCATCAGTCGGGACTTCAGGGATACGCAGTATTTT.

This chain links TRBV7-2 with TRBJ2-5; weak D call: TRBD2 (6 bases). V shed 4 bases and J shed 0 bases, with 15 bases lying between them. The CDR3 sequence is 16 residues long. Germline V lookup: CDR1 SGHTA, CDR2 FQGNSA. The CDR3 DNA follows: TGTGCCAGCAGCTCCATAGCGGCTCAGGACCAAGAGACCCAGTACTTC. It is translated as CASSSIAAQDQETQYF.

The V and J genes are TRBV6-5 and TRBJ1-1; D call uncertain. V lost 2 bases and J lost 6, with 10 bases in between. This CDR3 is built from 13 residues. In germline, CDR1 is MNHEY, CDR2 SVGAGI. CDR3 protein: CASSYPPGSEAFF. The CDR3 nucleotides are TGTGCCAGCAGTTACCCCCCCGGGTCTGAAGCTTTCTTT.

The chain combines TRBV19 with TRBJ2-5; TRBD1 matches 7 bases. The DNA end favors TRBJ2-7, so the J call may be wrong. Looked up from germline, CDR1 is LNHDA and CDR2 is SQIVND (reference sequence). The CDR3 is 14 amino acids. CDR3 sequence: CASSTSTGTYEQYF. CDR3 DNA: TGTGCCAGTAGTACGTCGACAGGGACCTACGAGCAGTACTTC.

The rearrangement uses TRBV5-4 and TRBJ2-5; 8 bases are shared with TRBD1. The CDR3 spans 15 residues. Germline V gives CDR1 SGHNT, CDR2 YYREEE (reference sequence). V shed 3 bases, J shed 5 bases, and the junction held 9 bases outside the gene matches. As DNA, the CDR3 is TGTGCCAGCAGCTCCCACAGGGGGACTGGGGAGACCCAGTACTTC. This codes for CASSSHRGTGETQYF.

The J gene is TRBJ2-4, the V gene TRBV7-2; weak D call: TRBD2 (6 bases). From germline, CDR1 is SGHTA and CDR2 FQGNSA. Trimming left V 5 bases short and J 3 bases short, with 14 bases between. The CDR3 is made up of 15 amino acids. For the CDR3, the DNA is TGTGCCAGCAGCCCTTATACTAGCAGCAAAAACATTCAGTACTTC. It encodes CASSPYTSSKNIQYF. Filled out from reference TRBV7-2 and TRBJ2-4, the complete variable domain reads GAGVSQSPSNKVTEKGKDVELRCDPISGHTALYWYRQSLGQGLEFLIYFQGNSAPDKSGLPSDRFSAERTGGSVSTLTIQRTQQEDSAVYLCASSPYTSSKNIQYFGAGTRLSVL.

The J gene is TRBJ2-3, the V gene TRBV4-1; D is unclear. V shed 2 bases and J shed 4 bases, with 7 bases lying between them. Germline V CDR1 and CDR2: MGHRA, YSYEKL. The CDR3 spans 13 residues. In DNA, the CDR3 is TGCGCCAGCAGCCAAAGCTTGGCAGATACGCAGTATTTT. As protein: CASSQSLADTQYF.

CDR3: CASSLVVGPYNEQFF. CDR3 nucleotide sequence: TGTGCCAGCAGTTTAGTAGTGGGGCCCTACAATGAGCAGTTCTTC. V usage is TRBV27 and J usage is TRBJ2-1, with D possibly TRBD1 on 5 matching bases. Trimming stripped 2 bases from V and 2 bases from J, with 10 bases between. The CDR3 sequence is 15 residues long. Germline V gives CDR1 MNHEY, CDR2 SMNVEV (reference sequence).

The CDR3 reads CASRDFSHTDTQYF. The CDR3 DNA reads TGTGCCAGCAGGGACTTTTCTCACACAGATACGCAGTATTTT. J is TRBJ2-3 and V is TRBV6-6; a weak D match, TRBD2 (5 bases). Germline V gene lookup returns CDR1 MNHNY and CDR2 SVGAGI (reference sequence). The CDR3 is made up of 14 amino acids. V shed 6 bases and J shed 2 bases, with 12 bases lying between them.